The T cell receptor (beta chain) described here comes from a study of blood T cell repertoires in COVID-19. Germline V gene sequence: CDR1 GTSNPN, CDR2 SVGIG (reference sequence). The V and J ends lost 3 bases and 4 bases respectively, with 29 bases between them. There are 19 residues in the CDR3. Data came from immunoSEQ multiplex PCR; TCRdb stores just in-frame clones and leaves some out. The repertoire holds about 120,000 clones, with roughly 80% as singletons. The chain combines TRBV30 with TRBJ2-3; D gene ambiguous. Sequenced sample: peripheral blood. The receptor comes from a middle-aged man with acute or convalescent COVID-19. DNA for the CDR3: TGTGCCTGGAGGGATGTGTGGTCTAGTCGGGTTTTCTTTCCAGATACGCAGTATTTT. It is translated as CAWRDVWSSRVFFPDTQYF. Filled out from reference TRBV30 and TRBJ2-3, the complete variable domain reads SQTIHQWPATLVQPVGSPLSLECTVEGTSNPNLYWYRQAAGRGLQLLFYSVGIGQISSEVPQNLSASRPQDRQFILSSKKLLLSDSGFYLCAWRDVWSSRVFFPDTQYFGPGTRLTVL.